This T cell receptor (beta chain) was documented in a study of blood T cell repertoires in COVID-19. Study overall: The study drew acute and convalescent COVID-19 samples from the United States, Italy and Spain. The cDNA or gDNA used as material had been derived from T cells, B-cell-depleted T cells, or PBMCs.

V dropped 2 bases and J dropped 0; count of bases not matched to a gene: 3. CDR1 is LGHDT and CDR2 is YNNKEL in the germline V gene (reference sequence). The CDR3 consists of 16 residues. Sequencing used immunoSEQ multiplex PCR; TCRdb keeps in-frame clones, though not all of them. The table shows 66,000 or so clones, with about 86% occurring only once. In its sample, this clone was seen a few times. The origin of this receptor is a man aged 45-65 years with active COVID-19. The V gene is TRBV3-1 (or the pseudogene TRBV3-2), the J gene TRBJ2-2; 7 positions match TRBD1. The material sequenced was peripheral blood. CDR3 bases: TGTGCCAGCAGCCAACACGGACAGGCGAACACCGGGGAGCTGTTTTTT. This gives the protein CASSQHGQANTGELFF.